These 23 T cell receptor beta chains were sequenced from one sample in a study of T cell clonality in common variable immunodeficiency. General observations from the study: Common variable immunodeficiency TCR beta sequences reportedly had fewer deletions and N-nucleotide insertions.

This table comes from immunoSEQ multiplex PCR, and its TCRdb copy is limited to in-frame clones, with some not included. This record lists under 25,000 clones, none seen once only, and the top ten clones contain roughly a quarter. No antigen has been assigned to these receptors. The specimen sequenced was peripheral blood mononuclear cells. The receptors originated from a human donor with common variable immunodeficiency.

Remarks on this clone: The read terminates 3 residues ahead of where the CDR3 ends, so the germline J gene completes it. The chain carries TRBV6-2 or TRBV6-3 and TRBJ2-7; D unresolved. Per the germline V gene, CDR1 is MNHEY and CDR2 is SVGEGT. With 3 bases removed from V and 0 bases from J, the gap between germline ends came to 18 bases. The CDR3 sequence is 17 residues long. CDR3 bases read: TGTGCCAGCAGTTATGGGCTGAGGCAGGAATACTCCTACGAG. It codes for CASSYGLRQEYSYE. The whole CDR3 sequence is CASSYGLRQEYSYEQYF.

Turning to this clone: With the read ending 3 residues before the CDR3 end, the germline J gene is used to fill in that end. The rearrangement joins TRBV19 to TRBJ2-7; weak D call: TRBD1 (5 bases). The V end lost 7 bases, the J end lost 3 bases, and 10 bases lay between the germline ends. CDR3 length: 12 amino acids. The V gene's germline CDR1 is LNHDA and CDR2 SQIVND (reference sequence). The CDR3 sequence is CASISGNYEQYF. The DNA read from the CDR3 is TGTGCCAGTATATCAGGGAACTACGAG.

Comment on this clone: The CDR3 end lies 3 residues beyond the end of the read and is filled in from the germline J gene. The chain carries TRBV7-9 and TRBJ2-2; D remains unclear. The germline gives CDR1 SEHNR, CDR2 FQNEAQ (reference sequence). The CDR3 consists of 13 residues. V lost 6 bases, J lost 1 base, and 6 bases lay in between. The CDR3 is CASSRQNTGELFF. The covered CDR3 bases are TGTGCCAGCAGTAGACAGAACACCGGGGAG.

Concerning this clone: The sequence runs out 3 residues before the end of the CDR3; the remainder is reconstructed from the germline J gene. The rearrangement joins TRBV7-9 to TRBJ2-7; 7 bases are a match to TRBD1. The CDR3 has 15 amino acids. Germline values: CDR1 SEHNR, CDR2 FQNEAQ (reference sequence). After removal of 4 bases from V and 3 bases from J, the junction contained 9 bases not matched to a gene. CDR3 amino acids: CASSSTGSDHYEQYF. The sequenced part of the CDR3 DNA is TGTGCCAGCAGCTCGACAGGGTCTGATCACTACGAG.

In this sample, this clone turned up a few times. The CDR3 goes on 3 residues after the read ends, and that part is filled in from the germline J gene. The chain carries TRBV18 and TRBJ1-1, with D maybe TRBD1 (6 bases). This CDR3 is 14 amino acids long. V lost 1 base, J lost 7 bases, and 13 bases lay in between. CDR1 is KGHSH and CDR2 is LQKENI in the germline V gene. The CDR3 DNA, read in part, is TGTGCCAGCTCACCACGGGTACGAGGGGGTGAA. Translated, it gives CASSPRVRGGE. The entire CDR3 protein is CASSPRVRGGEAFF.

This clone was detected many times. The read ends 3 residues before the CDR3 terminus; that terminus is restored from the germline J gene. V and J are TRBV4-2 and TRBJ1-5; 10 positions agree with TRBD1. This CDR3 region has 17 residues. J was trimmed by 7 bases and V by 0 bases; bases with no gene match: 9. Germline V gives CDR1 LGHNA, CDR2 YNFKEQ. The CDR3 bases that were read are TGTGCCAGCAGCCAAGATAGGGGACAGGGGTTGGGGCAGCCC. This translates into CASSQDRGQGLGQP. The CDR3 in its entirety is CASSQDRGQGLGQPQHF.

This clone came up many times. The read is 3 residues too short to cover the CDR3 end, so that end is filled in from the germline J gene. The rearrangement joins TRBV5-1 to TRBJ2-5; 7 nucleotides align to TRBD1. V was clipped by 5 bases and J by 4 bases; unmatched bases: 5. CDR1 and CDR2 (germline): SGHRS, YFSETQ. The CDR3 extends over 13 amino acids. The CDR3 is CASRGTAIETQYF. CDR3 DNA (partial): TGCGCCAGCAGGGGGACAGCCATAGAGACC.

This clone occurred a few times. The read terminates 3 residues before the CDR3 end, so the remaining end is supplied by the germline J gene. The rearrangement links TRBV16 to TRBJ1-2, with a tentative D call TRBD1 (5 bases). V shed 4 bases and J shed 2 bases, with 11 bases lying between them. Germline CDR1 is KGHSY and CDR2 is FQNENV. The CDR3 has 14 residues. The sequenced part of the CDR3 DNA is TGTGCCAGCAGCCCCTGGACACTCAACTATGGC. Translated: CASSPWTLNYG. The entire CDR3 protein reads CASSPWTLNYGYTF.

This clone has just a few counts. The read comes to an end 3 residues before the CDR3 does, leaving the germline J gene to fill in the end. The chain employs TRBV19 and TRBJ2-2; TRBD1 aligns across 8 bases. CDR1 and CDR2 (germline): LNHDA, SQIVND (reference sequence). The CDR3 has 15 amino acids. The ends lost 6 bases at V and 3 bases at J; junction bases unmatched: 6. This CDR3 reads CASSSDRVYTGELFF. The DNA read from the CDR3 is TGTGCCAGTAGCTCGGACAGGGTTTACACCGGGGAG.

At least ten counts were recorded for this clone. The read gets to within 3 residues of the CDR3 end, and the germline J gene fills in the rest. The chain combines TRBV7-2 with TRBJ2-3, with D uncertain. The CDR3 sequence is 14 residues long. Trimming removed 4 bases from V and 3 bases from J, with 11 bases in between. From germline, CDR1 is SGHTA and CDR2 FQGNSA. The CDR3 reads CASSSLGFTDTQYF. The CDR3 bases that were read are TGTGCCAGCAGCTCCCTAGGATTTACAGATACG.

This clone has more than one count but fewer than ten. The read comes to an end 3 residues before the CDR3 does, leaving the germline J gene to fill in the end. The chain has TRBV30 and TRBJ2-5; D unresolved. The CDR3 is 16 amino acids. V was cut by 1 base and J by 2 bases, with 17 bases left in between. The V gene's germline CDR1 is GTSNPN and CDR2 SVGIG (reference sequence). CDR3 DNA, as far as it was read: TGTGCCTGGAGTGACCCCCCCCGGGTAAGACAAGAGACC. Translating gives CAWSDPPRVRQET. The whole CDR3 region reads CAWSDPPRVRQETQYF.

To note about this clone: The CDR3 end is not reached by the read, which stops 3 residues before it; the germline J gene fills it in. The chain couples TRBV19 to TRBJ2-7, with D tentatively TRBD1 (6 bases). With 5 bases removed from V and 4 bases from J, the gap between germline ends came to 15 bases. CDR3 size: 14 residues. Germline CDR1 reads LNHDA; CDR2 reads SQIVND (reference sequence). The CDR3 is CASSSQGPLYEQYF. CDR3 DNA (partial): TGTGCCAGTAGTTCCCAGGGGCCTCTATACGAG.

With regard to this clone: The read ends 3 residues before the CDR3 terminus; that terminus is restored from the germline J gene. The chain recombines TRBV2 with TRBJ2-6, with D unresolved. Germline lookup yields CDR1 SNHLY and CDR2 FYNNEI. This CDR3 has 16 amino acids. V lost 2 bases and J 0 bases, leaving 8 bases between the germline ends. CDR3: CASSEWPNSGANVLTF. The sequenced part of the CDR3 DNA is TGTGCCAGCAGTGAATGGCCCAACTCTGGGGCCAACGTC. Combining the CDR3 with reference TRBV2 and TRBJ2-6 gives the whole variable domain EPEVTQTPSHQVTQMGQEVILRCVPISNHLYFYWYRQILGQKVEFLVSFYNNEISEKSEIFDDQFSVERPDGSNFTLKIRSTKLEDSAMYFCASSEWPNSGANVLTFGAGSRLTVL.

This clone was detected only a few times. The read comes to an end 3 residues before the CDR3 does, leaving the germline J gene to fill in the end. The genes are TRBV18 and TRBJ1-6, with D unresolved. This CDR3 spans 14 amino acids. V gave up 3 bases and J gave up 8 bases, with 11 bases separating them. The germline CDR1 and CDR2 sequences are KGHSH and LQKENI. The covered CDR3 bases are TGTGCCAGCTCACCGACGGCGCAGGATTCACCC. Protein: CASSPTAQDSP. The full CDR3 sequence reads CASSPTAQDSPLHF.

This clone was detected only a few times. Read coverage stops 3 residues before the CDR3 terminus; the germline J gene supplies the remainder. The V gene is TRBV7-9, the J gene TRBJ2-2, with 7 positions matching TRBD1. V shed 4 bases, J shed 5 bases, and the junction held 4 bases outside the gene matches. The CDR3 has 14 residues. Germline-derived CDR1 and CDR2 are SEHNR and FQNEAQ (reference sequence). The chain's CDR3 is CASSSPGQTGELFF. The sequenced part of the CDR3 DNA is TGTGCCAGCAGCTCTCCGGGACAGACCGGGGAG.

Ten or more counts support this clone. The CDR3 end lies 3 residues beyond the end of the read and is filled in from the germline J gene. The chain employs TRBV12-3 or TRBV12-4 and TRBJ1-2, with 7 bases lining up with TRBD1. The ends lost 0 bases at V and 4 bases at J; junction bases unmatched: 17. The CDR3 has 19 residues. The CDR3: CASSLASSFQRDRLYGYTF. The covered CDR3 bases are TGTGCCAGCAGTTTAGCCTCCAGTTTCCAGCGGGACAGACTCTATGGC.

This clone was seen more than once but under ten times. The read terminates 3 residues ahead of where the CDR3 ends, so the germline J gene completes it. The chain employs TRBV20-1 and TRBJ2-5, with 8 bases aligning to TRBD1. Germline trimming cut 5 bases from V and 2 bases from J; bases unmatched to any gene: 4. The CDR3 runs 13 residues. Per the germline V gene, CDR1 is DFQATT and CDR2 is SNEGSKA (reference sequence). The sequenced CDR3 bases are TGCAGTGCTGGACAGGGTGGTCAAGAGACC. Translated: CSAGQGGQET. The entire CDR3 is CSAGQGGQETQYF.

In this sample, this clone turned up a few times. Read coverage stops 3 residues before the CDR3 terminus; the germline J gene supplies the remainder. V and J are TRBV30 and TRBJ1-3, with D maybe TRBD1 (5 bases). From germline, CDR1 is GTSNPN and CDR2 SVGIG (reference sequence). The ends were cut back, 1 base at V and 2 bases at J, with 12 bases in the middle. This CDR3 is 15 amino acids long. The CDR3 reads CAWSGRGSPGNTIYF. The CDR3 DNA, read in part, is TGTGCCTGGAGTGGAAGGGGCAGTCCTGGAAACACC. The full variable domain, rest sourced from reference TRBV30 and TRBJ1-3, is SQTIHQWPATLVQPVGSPLSLECTVEGTSNPNLYWYRQAAGRGLQLLFYSVGIGQISSEVPQNLSASRPQDRQFILSSKKLLLSDSGFYLCAWSGRGSPGNTIYFGEGSWLTVV.

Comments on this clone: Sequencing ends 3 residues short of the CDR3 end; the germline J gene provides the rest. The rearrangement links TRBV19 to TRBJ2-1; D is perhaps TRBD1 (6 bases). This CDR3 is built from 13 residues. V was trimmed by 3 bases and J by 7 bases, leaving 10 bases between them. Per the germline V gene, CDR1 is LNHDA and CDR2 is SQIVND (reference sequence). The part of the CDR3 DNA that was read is TGTGCCAGTAGTATCAGGGGTTGGAATGAG. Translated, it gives CASSIRGWNE. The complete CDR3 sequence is CASSIRGWNEQFF.

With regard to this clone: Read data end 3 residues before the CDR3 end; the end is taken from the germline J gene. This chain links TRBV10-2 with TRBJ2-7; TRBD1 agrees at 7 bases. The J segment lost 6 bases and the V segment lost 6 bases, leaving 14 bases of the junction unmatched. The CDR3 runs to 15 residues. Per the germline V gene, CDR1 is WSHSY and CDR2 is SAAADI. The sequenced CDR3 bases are TGCGCCAGCAGAGGGGACAGATCCCGCTGGGGCGAG. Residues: CASRGDRSRWGE. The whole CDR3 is CASRGDRSRWGEQYF.

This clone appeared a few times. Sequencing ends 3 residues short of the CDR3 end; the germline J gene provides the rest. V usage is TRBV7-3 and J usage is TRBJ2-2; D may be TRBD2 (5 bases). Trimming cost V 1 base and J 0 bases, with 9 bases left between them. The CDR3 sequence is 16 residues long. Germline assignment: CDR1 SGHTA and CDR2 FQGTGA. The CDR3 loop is CASSLNGLANTGELFF. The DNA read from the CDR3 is TGTGCCAGCAGCTTAAATGGACTCGCGAACACCGGGGAG.

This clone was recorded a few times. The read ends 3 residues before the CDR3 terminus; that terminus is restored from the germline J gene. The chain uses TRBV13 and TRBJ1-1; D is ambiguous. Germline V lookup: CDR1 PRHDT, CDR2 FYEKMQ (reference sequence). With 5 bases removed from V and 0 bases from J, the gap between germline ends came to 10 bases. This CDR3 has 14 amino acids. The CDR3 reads CASSTAQLNTEAFF. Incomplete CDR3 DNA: TGTGCCAGCAGCACGGCACAGCTGAACACTGAA.

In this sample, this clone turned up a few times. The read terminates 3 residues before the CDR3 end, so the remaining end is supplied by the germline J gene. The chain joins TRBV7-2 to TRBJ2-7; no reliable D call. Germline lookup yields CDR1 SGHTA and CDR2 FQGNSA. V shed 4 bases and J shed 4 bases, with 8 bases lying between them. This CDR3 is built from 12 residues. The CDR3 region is CASSSTRYEQYF. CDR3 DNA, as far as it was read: TGTGCCAGCAGCTCGACACGTTACGAG.